This TCR beta chain was recovered during a study of T cell repertoires in cytomegalovirus infection. Across the study: From public TCR beta signatures came an indication of both CMV infection and matching HLA type.

Whole-study findings and limits: HLA-C-restricted CMV-specific TCR beta clonotypes prevailed in the ex vivo response. The study identified carriers of CMV plus the relevant HLA from cumulative public TCR beta family frequency.

Turning to this clonotype: Its target is unknown.

Using its own MiXCR run on the reads, TCRdb lists one record per CDR3 protein. This table holds some 130,000 distinct CDR3 sequences, 30% to 40% found once. Sample: CD8+ T cells from cultured PBMCs, taken from culture after CMV antigen stimulation. The clonotype originates from a human donor in good health (CMV status not recorded). Some clones in this sample may be carry-over from other donors' samples.

The CDR3 DNA follows: TGTGCCAGCAGCGGGAGCAATCAGCCCCAGCATTTT. Protein: CASSGSNQPQHF. The chain joins TRBV7-6 to TRBJ1-5; no reliable D call. The CDR3 consists of 12 residues. Germline CDR1 SGHVS, CDR2 FNYEAQ. V was cut by 5 bases and J by 1 base, with 3 bases left in between.